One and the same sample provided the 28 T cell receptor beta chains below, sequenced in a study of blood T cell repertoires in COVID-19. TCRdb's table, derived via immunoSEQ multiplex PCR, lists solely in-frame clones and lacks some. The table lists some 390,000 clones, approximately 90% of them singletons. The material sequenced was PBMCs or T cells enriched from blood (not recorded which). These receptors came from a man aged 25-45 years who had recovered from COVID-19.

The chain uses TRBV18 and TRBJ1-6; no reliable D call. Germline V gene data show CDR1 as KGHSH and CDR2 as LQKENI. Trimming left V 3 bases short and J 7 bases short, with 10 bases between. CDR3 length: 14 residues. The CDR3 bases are TGTGCCAGCTCACCGCTTGGAGAAAATTCACCCCTCCACTTT. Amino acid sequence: CASSPLGENSPLHF.

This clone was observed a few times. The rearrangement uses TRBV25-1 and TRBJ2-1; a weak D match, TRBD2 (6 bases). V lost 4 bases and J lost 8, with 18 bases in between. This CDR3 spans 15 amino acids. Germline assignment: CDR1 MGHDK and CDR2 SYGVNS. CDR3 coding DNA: TGTGCCAGCAGTGCTAACGGGAGAGGATTTGATGAGCAGTTCTTC. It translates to CASSANGRGFDEQFF.

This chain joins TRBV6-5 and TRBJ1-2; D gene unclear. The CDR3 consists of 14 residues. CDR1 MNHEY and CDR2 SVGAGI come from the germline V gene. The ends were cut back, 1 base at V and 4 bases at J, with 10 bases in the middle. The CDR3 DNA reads TGTGCCAGCAGTTACTTCGGGGAGGCCTATGGCTACACCTTC. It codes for CASSYFGEAYGYTF.

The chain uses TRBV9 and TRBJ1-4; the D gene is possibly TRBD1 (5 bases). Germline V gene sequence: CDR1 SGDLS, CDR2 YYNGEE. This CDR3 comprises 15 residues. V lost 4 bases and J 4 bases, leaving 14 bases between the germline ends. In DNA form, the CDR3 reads TGTGCCAGCAGCTTGGAGGGGTCCCATAATGAAAAACTGTTTTTT. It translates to CASSLEGSHNEKLFF.

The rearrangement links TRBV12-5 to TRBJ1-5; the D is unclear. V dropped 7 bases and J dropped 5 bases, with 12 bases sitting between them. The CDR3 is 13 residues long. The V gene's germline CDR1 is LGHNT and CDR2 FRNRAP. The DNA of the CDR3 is TGTGCTAGTGCCGGGGTGGGCGATCAGCCCCAGCATTTT. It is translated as CASAGVGDQPQHF.

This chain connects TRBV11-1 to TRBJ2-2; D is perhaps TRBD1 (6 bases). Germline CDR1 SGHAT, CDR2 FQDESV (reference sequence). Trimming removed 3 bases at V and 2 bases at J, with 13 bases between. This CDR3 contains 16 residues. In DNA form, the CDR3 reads TGTGCCAGCAGCTTCGAATCGGGACATAACACCGGGGAGCTGTTTTTT. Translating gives CASSFESGHNTGELFF.

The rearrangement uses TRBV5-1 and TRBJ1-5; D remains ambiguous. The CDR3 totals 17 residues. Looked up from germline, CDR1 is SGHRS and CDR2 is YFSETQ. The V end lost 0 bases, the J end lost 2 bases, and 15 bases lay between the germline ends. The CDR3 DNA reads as TGCGCCAGCAGCTTGGATCCCCCGGGAGTAGGCAATCAGCCCCAGCATTTT. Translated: CASSLDPPGVGNQPQHF.

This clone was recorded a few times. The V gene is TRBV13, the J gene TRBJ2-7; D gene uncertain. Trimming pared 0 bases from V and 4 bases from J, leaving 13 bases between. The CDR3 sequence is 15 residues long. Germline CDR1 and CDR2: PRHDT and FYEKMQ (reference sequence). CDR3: CASSLGQSPLYEQYF. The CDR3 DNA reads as TGTGCCAGCAGCTTAGGGCAGTCACCGCTTTACGAGCAGTACTTC.

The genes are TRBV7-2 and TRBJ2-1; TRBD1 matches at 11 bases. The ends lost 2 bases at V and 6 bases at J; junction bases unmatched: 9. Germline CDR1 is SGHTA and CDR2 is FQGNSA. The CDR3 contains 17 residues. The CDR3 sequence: CASSLRGAGQGANEQFF. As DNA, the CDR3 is TGTGCCAGCAGCTTAAGGGGTGCTGGACAGGGGGCCAATGAGCAGTTCTTC. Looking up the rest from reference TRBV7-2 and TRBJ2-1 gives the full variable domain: GAGVSQSPSNKVTEKGKDVELRCDPISGHTALYWYRQSLGQGLEFLIYFQGNSAPDKSGLPSDRFSAERTGGSVSTLTIQRTQQEDSAVYLCASSLRGAGQGANEQFFGPGTRLTVL.

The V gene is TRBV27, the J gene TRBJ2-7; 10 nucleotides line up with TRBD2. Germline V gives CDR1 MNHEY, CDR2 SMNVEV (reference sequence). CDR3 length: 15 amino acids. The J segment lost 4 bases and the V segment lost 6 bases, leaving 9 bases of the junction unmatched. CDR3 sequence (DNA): TGTGCCAGCAGACGGGAAGCGGGAGGGCTGTACGAGCAGTACTTC. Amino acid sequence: CASRREAGGLYEQYF.

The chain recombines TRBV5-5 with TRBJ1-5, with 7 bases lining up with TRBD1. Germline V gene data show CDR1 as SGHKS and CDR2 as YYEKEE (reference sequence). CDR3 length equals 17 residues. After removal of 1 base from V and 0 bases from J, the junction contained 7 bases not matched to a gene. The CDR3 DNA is TGTGCCAGCAGCTTGCTTCCCGGGACAGATAGCAATCAGCCCCAGCATTTT. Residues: CASSLLPGTDSNQPQHF.

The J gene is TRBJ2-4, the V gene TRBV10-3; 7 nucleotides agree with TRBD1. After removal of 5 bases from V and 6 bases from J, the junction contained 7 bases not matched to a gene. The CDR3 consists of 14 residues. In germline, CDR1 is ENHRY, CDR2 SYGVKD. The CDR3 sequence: CAISWDRELNIQYF. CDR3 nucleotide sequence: TGTGCCATCAGTTGGGACAGAGAGTTAAACATTCAGTACTTC.

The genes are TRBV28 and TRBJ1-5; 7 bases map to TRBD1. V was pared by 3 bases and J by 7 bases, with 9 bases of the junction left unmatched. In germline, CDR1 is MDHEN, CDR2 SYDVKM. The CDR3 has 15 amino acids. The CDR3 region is CASSLYDRAEQPQHF. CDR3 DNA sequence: TGTGCCAGCAGTTTGTACGACAGGGCGGAACAGCCCCAGCATTTT.

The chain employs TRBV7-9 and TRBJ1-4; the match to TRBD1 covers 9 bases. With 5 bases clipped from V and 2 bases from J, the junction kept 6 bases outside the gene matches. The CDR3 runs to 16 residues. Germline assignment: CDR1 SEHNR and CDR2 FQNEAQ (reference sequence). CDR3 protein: CASSHRQGDTNEKLFF. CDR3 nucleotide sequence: TGTGCCAGCAGCCATCGACAGGGGGACACTAATGAAAAACTGTTTTTT.

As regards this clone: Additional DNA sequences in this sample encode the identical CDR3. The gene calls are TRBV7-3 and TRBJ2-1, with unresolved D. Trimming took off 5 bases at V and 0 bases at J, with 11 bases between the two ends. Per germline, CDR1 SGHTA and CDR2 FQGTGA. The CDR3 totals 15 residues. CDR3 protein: CASSPAPSSYNEQFF. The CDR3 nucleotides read TGTGCCAGCAGCCCAGCGCCGAGCTCCTACAATGAGCAGTTCTTC.

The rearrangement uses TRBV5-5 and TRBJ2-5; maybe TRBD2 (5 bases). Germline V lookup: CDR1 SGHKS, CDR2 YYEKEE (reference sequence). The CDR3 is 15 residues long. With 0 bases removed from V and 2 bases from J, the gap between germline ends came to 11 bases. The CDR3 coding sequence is TGTGCCAGCAGCTTGGCATATACGGGGCAAGAGACCCAGTACTTC. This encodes CASSLAYTGQETQYF.

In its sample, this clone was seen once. CDR3 sequence (DNA): TGCAGCGTTAGGGGTGCAACTAATGAAAAACTGTTTTTT. Its translation: CSVRGATNEKLFF. The chain couples TRBV29-1 to TRBJ1-4, with TRBD1 as a possible D gene (5 bases). The V end was cut by 5 bases, the J end by 0 bases, with 7 bases between. The germline CDR1 and CDR2 sequences are SQVTM and ANQGSEA. This CDR3 spans 13 amino acids.

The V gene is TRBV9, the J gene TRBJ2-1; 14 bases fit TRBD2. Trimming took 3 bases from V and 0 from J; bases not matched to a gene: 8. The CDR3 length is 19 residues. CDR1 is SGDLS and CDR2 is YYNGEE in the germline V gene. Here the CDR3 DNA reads TGTGCCAGCAGCGACCGGACTAGCGGGAGGCAGAGCTCCTACAATGAGCAGTTCTTC. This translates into CASSDRTSGRQSSYNEQFF.

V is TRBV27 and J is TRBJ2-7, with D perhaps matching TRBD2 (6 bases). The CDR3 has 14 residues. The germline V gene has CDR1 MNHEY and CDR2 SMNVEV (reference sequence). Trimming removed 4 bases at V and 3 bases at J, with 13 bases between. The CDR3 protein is CASSSAGRYYEQYF. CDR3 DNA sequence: TGTGCCAGCAGTTCCGCGGGACGGTACTACGAGCAGTACTTC.

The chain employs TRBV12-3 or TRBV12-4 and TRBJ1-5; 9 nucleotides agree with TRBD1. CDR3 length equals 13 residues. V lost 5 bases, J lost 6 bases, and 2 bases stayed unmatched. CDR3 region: CASSRTGVQPQHF. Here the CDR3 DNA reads TGTGCCAGCAGTCGGACAGGGGTTCAGCCCCAGCATTTT.

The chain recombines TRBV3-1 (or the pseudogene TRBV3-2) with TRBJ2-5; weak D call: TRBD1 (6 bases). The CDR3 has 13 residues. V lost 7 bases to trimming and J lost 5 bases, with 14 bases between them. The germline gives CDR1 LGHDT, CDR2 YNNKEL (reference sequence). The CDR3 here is CASTLQGQETQYF. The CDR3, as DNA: TGTGCCAGCACTCTCCAGGGGCAGGAGACCCAGTACTTC.

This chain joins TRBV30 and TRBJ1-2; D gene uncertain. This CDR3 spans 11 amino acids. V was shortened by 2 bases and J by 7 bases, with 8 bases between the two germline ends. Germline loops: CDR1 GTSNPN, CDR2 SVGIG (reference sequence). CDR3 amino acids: CAWSSQAGYTF. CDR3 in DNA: TGTGCCTGGAGTTCTCAGGCTGGCTACACCTTC.

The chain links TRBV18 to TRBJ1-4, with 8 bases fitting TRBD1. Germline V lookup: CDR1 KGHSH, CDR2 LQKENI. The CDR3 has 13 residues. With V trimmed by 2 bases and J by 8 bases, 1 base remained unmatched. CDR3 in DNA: TGTGCCAGCTCACCAAGGGACAGGGAAAAACTGTTTTTT. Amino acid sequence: CASSPRDREKLFF.

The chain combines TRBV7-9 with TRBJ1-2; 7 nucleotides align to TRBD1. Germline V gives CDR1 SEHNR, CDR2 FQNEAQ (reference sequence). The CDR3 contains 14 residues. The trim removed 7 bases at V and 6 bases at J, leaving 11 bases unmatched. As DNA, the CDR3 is TGTGCCAGCACCCCTGGGGCAGGGGGTAATGGCTACACCTTC. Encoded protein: CASTPGAGGNGYTF. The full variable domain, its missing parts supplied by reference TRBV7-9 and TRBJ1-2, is DTGVSQNPRHKITKRGQNVTFRCDPISEHNRLYWYRQTLGQGPEFLTYFQNEAQLEKSRLLSDRFSAERPKGSFSTLEIQRTEQGDSAMYLCASTPGAGGNGYTFGSGTRLTVV.

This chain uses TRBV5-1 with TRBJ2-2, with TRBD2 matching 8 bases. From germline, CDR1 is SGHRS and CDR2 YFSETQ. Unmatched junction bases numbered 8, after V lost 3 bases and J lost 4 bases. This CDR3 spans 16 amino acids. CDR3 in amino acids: CASSSRGLAGTGELFF. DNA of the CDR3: TGCGCCAGCAGCTCCCGGGGGCTAGCGGGCACCGGGGAGCTGTTTTTT.

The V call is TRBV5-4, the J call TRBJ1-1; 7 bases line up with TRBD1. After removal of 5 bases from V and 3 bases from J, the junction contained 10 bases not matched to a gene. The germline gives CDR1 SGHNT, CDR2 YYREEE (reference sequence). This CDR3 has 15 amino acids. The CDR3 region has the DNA TGTGCCAGCAGACTGATCGGGACAGAGTACACTGAAGCTTTCTTT. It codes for CASRLIGTEYTEAFF.

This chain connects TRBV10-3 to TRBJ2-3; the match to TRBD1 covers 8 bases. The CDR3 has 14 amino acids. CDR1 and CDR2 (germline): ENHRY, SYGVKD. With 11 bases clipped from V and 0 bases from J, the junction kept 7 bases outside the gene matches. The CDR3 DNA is TGTGCCTCTGCCAGGGGGCCTAGCACAGATACGCAGTATTTT. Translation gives CASARGPSTDTQYF.

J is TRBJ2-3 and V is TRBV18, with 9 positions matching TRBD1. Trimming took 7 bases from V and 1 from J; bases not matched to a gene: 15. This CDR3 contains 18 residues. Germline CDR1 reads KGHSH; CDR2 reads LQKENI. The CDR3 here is CASLPGTGQVGGTDTQYF. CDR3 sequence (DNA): TGTGCCAGCTTACCCGGGACAGGGCAGGTCGGTGGCACAGATACGCAGTATTTT.